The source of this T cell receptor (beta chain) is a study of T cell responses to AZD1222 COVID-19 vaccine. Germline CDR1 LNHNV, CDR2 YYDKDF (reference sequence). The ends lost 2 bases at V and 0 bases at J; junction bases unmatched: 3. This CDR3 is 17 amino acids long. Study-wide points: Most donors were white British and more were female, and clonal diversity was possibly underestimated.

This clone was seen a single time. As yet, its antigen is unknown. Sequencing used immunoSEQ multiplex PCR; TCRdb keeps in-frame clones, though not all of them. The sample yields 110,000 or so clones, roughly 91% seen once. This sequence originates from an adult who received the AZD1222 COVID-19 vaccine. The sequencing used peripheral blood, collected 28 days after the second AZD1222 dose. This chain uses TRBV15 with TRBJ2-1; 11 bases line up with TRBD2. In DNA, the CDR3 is TGTGCCACCAGCAGACCGGGACTAGCGGACTCCTACAATGAGCAGTTCTTC. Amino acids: CATSRPGLADSYNEQFF.